This TCR beta chain originates from a study of blood T cell repertoires in COVID-19. From germline, CDR1 is SGDLS and CDR2 YYNGEE. Trimming shortened V by 6 bases and J by 2 bases, and 11 bases separated the two germline ends. This CDR3 comprises 14 residues. The method was immunoSEQ multiplex PCR; TCRdb's version includes in-frame clones alone and lacks a portion of them. The sample holds 100,000 or so clones, more than 70% seen once. Sequences were obtained from peripheral blood. This TCR derives from a woman in her 30s with acute or convalescent COVID-19. The chain carries TRBV9 and TRBJ2-2; a weak D match, TRBD2 (5 bases). The CDR3 here is CASNPGTNTGELFF. CDR3 nucleotides: TGTGCCAGCAACCCGGGAACCAACACCGGGGAGCTGTTTTTT. Full variable domain (remainder filled in from reference TRBV9 and TRBJ2-2): DSGVTQTPKHLITATGQRVTLRCSPRSGDLSVYWYQQSLDQGLQFLIQYYNGEERAKGNILERFSAQQFPDLHSELNLSSLELGDSALYFCASNPGTNTGELFFGEGSRLTVL.